These 32 T cell receptor beta chains originate from one sample sequenced in a study of blood T cells in healthy people across ages (dated by TCRdb to between 2015 and 2017). The library was produced with 5' RACE. This sample was sequenced with an Illumina HiSeq 2500. The second PCR ran for roughly 7 to 12 cycles and used a J-beta primer mix along with a sample-barcoded 5' primer. Using fastp trimming at Q25 and MiXCR clonotype assembly, TCRdb reanalyzed the public sequencing data and kept in-frame beta chains. Duplicate CDR3 protein sequences are folded into a single record with the most common DNA and genes. In this sample the table shows fewer than 900,000 distinct CDR3 sequences, roughly 44% of which occur a single time. Clones ranked in the top ten supply 20% to 25% of the sample. Sequenced material: blood. Receptors originate from an older woman in good health.

V gene TRBV29-1 combines with J gene TRBJ2-1, with D unresolved. Judging by the DNA end, TRBJ2-7 fits better; the J call may be wrong. Germline V CDR1 and CDR2: SQVTM, ANQGSEA. The CDR3 spans 14 residues. CDR3: CSVEGLSSYNEQYF. CDR3 nucleotides: TGCAGCGTTGAAGGACTCAGCTCCTACAATGAGCAGTACTTC.

There are a few counts of this clonotype. The chain is built from TRBV4-2 and TRBJ2-3; 9 bases agree with TRBD2. The CDR3 has 17 amino acids. In germline, CDR1 is LGHNA, CDR2 YNFKEQ. V trimming: 1 base; J trimming: 4 bases; junction bases outside the gene matches: 9. CDR3 nucleotide sequence: TGTGCCAGCAGCCAAGTTCAAGCGGGAGGTGGCGCAGATACGCAGTATTTT. It encodes CASSQVQAGGGADTQYF.

V and J are TRBV10-3 and TRBJ2-4; D call uncertain. Trimming took 3 bases from V and 13 from J, leaving 10 bases between them. The CDR3 is made up of 11 amino acids. Germline V gene lookup returns CDR1 ENHRY and CDR2 SYGVKD. Here the CDR3 DNA reads TGTGCCATCAGTGAAGGGTGGCAGCAGTACTTC. This codes for CAISEGWQQYF.

This clonotype was detected only a few times. The chain joins TRBV6-2 or TRBV6-3 to TRBJ2-7; 10 bases are a match to TRBD2. Germline CDR1 is MNHEY and CDR2 is SVGEGT. This CDR3 is 16 amino acids long. The V gene end was trimmed by 2 bases and the J gene end by 5 bases; junction bases not matched to a gene: 9. The CDR3 nucleotides read TGTGCCAGCAGTTACAGTCTAGCGGGAGATCTCGACGAGCAGTACTTC. Its protein product is CASSYSLAGDLDEQYF.

In the case of this clonotype: The junction differs from germline at one of its ends, possibly a read error. The rearrangement joins TRBV4-1 to TRBJ2-7, with 9 bases lining up with TRBD2. The J call is uncertain, as TRBJ2-5 better fits the DNA end. Germline-derived CDR1 and CDR2 are MGHRA and YSYEKL. This CDR3 contains 16 residues. CDR3 nucleotide sequence: TGCGCCAGCGGCCAAGATGCGGTAGCGGGGGCCGAGACCCAGTACTTC. Its translation is CASGQDAVAGAETQYF.

Comment on this clonotype: A much larger clone lies one base from this, so it may be a read error. V and J are TRBV20-1 and TRBJ2-7; 8 bases fit TRBD1. The CDR3 totals 15 residues. In germline, CDR1 is DFQATT, CDR2 SNEGSKA (reference sequence). CDR3 amino acids: CSARGDRGEGYGQYF. The CDR3 DNA is TGCAGTGCTAGAGGCGACAGGGGAGAGGGCTACGGGCAGTACTTC.

This clonotype was counted at least ten times. The J gene is TRBJ2-1, the V gene TRBV25-1; either TRBD1 or TRBD2 may fit D (7 bases each). Germline-derived CDR1 and CDR2 are MGHDK and SYGVNS. V was shortened by 2 bases and J by 3 bases, with 17 bases between the two germline ends. The CDR3 loop spans 17 amino acids. The CDR3 DNA reads TGTGCCAGCAGTGAACCTAATACAGGGGACTACTACAATGAGCAGTTCTTC. Encoded protein: CASSEPNTGDYYNEQFF.

The chain combines TRBV7-6 with TRBJ2-1; D call uncertain. The CDR3 consists of 13 residues. The germline CDR1 and CDR2 sequences are SGHVS and FNYEAQ. Trimming pared 0 bases from V and 8 bases from J, leaving 8 bases between. The CDR3 nucleotides are TGTGCCAGCAGCTTAGCTCCGCTGGATGAGCAGTTCTTC. The encoded protein is CASSLAPLDEQFF.

The sample holds a few counts of this clonotype. V is TRBV18 and J is TRBJ2-1; D may be TRBD1 or TRBD2 (5 bases each). CDR1 KGHSH and CDR2 LQKENI come from the germline V gene. This CDR3 is 14 amino acids long. Trimming removed 6 bases at V and 5 bases at J, with 14 bases between. This CDR3 reads CASSPLGVNNEQFF. CDR3 nucleotides: TGTGCCAGCTCCCCTCTGGGGGTGAACAATGAGCAGTTCTTC.

The chain employs TRBV27 and TRBJ2-5, with 11 bases identical to TRBD2. Per germline, CDR1 MNHEY and CDR2 SMNVEV (reference sequence). The CDR3 is made up of 14 amino acids. V dropped 7 bases and J dropped 11; count of bases not matched to a gene: 12. CDR3 amino acids: CASTGLAAADEQYF. The CDR3 coding sequence is TGTGCCAGCACGGGACTAGCGGCGGCAGATGAGCAGTACTTC.

The chain couples TRBV10-3 to TRBJ2-3, with 7 bases lining up with TRBD2. This CDR3 is 15 amino acids long. The ends lost 0 bases at V and 5 bases at J; junction bases unmatched: 5. Germline assignment: CDR1 ENHRY and CDR2 SYGVKD. The CDR3 reads CAISESGGRGDTQYF. In DNA form, the CDR3 reads TGTGCCATCAGTGAGTCGGGCGGGAGAGGAGATACGCAGTATTTT.

The rearrangement uses TRBV20-1 and TRBJ2-7; D is perhaps TRBD1 or TRBD2 (5 bases each). Per germline, CDR1 DFQATT and CDR2 SNEGSKA (reference sequence). V was clipped by 5 bases and J by 5 bases, with 19 bases between them. CDR3 size: 14 residues. CDR3: CSAQRGPGENEQYF. CDR3 nucleotides: TGCAGTGCTCAACGGGGCCCCGGGGAGAACGAGCAGTACTTC.

This clonotype was counted between two and nine times. The chain carries TRBV20-1 and TRBJ2-5; maybe TRBD1 (6 bases). V gave up 5 bases and J gave up 3 bases, with 10 bases separating them. Per germline, CDR1 DFQATT and CDR2 SNEGSKA (reference sequence). The CDR3 totals 12 residues. In DNA form, the CDR3 reads TGCAGTGCTGCACGGACAGAAGAGACCCAGTACTTC. Protein: CSAARTEETQYF.

Comment on this clonotype: A much larger clone differs from this one at a single base, so this may be a read error. J is TRBJ2-4 and V is TRBV20-1, with D possibly matching TRBD2 (7 bases). With 1 base removed from V and 8 bases from J, the gap between germline ends came to 27 bases. The CDR3 runs 18 residues. Germline CDR1 DFQATT, CDR2 SNEGSKA (reference sequence). The DNA for the CDR3 is TGCAGTGCTAGAGCCCCTGGACTAGTGGCAAGAAAGGGGGACATTCAGTACTTC. Translating gives CSARAPGLVARKGDIQYF.

This clonotype was found many times. The rearrangement links TRBV7-9 to TRBJ2-7; 7 bases match TRBD1. Germline CDR1 reads SEHNR; CDR2 reads FQNEAQ (reference sequence). V trimming: 4 bases; J trimming: 0 bases; junction bases outside the gene matches: 12. This CDR3 contains 17 residues. The CDR3 protein is CASSSLLGQGVSYEQYF. CDR3 nucleotide sequence: TGTGCCAGCAGCTCCCTCCTAGGGCAGGGGGTCTCCTACGAGCAGTACTTC.

The table lists this clonotype with a few counts. The chain carries TRBV20-1 and TRBJ1-2; D is ambiguous. This CDR3 has 12 amino acids. The V end was cut by 7 bases, the J end by 2 bases, with 11 bases between. Germline-derived CDR1 and CDR2 are DFQATT and SNEGSKA (reference sequence). The CDR3 bases are TGCAGTGTGAGGTCAGAAAACTATGGCTACACCTTC. It translates to CSVRSENYGYTF.

This clonotype was found many times. Here the CDR3 DNA reads TGTGCCAGCAGCTTGGGGGCCGGGATCGAGACCCAGTACTTC. It specifies CASSLGAGIETQYF. The chain has TRBV7-9 and TRBJ2-5; perhaps TRBD1 as D (6 bases). Germline CDR1 SEHNR, CDR2 FQNEAQ (reference sequence). The CDR3 spans 14 residues. V lost 3 bases to trimming and J lost 5 bases, with 13 bases between them.

The chain combines TRBV7-2 with TRBJ2-5, with 10 positions matching TRBD1. The DNA end is more similar to TRBJ2-7, so the J call may be wrong. In germline, CDR1 is SGHTA, CDR2 FQGNSA. The CDR3 extends over 18 amino acids. CDR3 nucleotides: TGTGCCAGCAGCTTCCAGACCGTAGGGACAGGGGATCCCTACGAGCAGTACTTC. This translates into CASSFQTVGTGDPYEQYF.

This clonotype showed up just a few times. The V and J genes are TRBV7-3 and TRBJ2-2; 9 bases agree with TRBD2. Looked up from germline, CDR1 is SGHTA and CDR2 is FQGTGA. J lost 3 bases, V lost 1 base, and 0 bases had no gene match. This CDR3 contains 15 residues. The chain's CDR3 is CASSLIAGDTGELFF. In nucleotides, the CDR3 is TGTGCCAGCAGCTTAATAGCGGGGGACACCGGGGAGCTGTTTTTT.

The sample holds a few counts of this clonotype. The rearrangement uses TRBV20-1 and TRBJ2-3; D unresolved. Germline CDR1 is DFQATT and CDR2 is SNEGSKA (reference sequence). This CDR3 is 14 amino acids long. V was pared by 0 bases and J by 1 base, with 8 bases between. CDR3 region: CSARDLRRTDTQYF. The CDR3 DNA reads as TGCAGTGCTAGAGATTTGCGGCGCACAGATACGCAGTATTTT.

The rearrangement links TRBV5-1 to TRBJ1-1; possible D gene TRBD1, 5 bases. CDR1 and CDR2 from the germline V gene are SGHRS and YFSETQ. The CDR3 is 13 residues long. Trimming cost V 2 bases and J 5 bases, with 10 bases left between them. CDR3 DNA sequence: TGCGCCAGCAGCTTTCGGCGGGGGACTGAAGCTTTCTTT. As protein: CASSFRRGTEAFF. The whole variable domain, remainder taken from reference TRBV5-1 and TRBJ1-1, is KAGVTQTPRYLIKTRGQQVTLSCSPISGHRSVSWYQQTPGQGLQFLFEYFSETQRNKGNFPGRFSGRQFSNSRSEMNVSTLELGDSALYLCASSFRRGTEAFFGQGTRLTVV.

This clonotype was found a few times. The V gene is TRBV20-1, the J gene TRBJ2-1; the D gene is possibly TRBD2 (5 bases). The CDR3 length is 15 residues. Deletions cut 6 bases from V and 3 bases from J, with 18 bases between. Germline V lookup: CDR1 DFQATT, CDR2 SNEGSKA (reference sequence). This CDR3 is CSAGLSGDNYNEQFF. DNA of the CDR3: TGCAGTGCGGGTTTAAGCGGAGATAACTACAATGAGCAGTTCTTC.

This clonotype has only a few counts. The J gene is TRBJ2-1, the V gene TRBV7-2; TRBD2 matches at 10 bases. Per germline, CDR1 SGHTA and CDR2 FQGNSA. Trimming took 4 bases from V and 0 from J; bases not matched to a gene: 12. CDR3 length: 19 amino acids. DNA of the CDR3: TGTGCCAGCAGCTCAGGACTAGCGGTACTCCTGAGCTCCTACAATGAGCAGTTCTTC. It codes for CASSSGLAVLLSSYNEQFF. The complete variable domain, with remaining parts taken from reference TRBV7-2 and TRBJ2-1, reads GAGVSQSPSNKVTEKGKDVELRCDPISGHTALYWYRQSLGQGLEFLIYFQGNSAPDKSGLPSDRFSAERTGGSVSTLTIQRTQQEDSAVYLCASSSGLAVLLSSYNEQFFGPGTRLTVL.

For this clonotype: With a much larger clone just one base away, this may be a read error. The chain employs TRBV7-9 and TRBJ2-4; no firm D call. Germline CDR1 SEHNR, CDR2 FQNEAQ (reference sequence). V was shortened by 3 bases and J by 13 bases, with 13 bases between the two germline ends. This CDR3 has 12 amino acids. The CDR3 DNA reads as TGTGCCAGCAGCTTTGGGTACCAGGAGCAGTACTTC. Its translation: CASSFGYQEQYF.

The chain has TRBV20-1 and TRBJ2-5, with 9 bases fitting TRBD1. The better agreement between TRBJ2-7 and the DNA end casts doubt on the J call. The CDR3 totals 15 residues. From germline, CDR1 is DFQATT and CDR2 SNEGSKA (reference sequence). CDR3: CSASGTGRSTYEQYF. The CDR3 DNA reads as TGCAGTGCTAGCGGGACAGGGCGTTCAACCTACGAGCAGTACTTC.

V gene TRBV7-2 combines with J gene TRBJ2-2; D might be TRBD1 (6 bases). The CDR3 has 13 residues. Deletions cut 4 bases from V and 5 bases from J, with 8 bases between. Germline V gene lookup returns CDR1 SGHTA and CDR2 FQGNSA. Here the CDR3 DNA reads TGTGCCAGCAGCTCCCAGGGGACCGGGGAGCTGTTTTTT. It encodes CASSSQGTGELFF.

Concerning this clonotype itself: This clone may be a read error of a much larger clone one base away. The rearrangement joins TRBV6-2 or TRBV6-3 to TRBJ2-5; D uncertain. The length of the CDR3 is 13 residues. Trimming took off 5 bases at V and 1 base at J, with 8 bases between the two ends. Germline loops: CDR1 MNHEY, CDR2 SVGEGT. The CDR3 DNA reads TGTGCCAGCAGTCTACGACCCCAAGAGACCCAGTACTTC. This gives the protein CASSLRPQETQYF.

This chain joins TRBV29-1 and TRBJ2-1, with D possibly matching TRBD1 (5 bases). From germline, CDR1 is SQVTM and CDR2 ANQGSEA. CDR3 length equals 12 residues. The V end was cut by 7 bases, the J end by 9 bases, with 16 bases between. For the CDR3, the DNA is TGCAGCGCTTGGCTCAGGGTTGGTGAGCAGTTCTTC. This gives the protein CSAWLRVGEQFF.

This chain links TRBV6-1 with TRBJ2-1; D assignment may be TRBD1 or TRBD2 (5 bases each). The CDR3 loop spans 14 amino acids. CDR1 and CDR2 (germline): MNHNS, SASEGT. V was clipped by 3 bases and J by 0 bases, with 6 bases between them. The CDR3 spells CASSDGGSYNEQFF. CDR3 sequence (DNA): TGTGCCAGCAGTGATGGGGGCTCCTACAATGAGCAGTTCTTC.

In DNA form, the CDR3 reads TGCAGCGTAGGGGACAGGGTTTCGAAGCAGTACTTC. Amino acids: CSVGDRVSKQYF. This chain uses TRBV29-1 with TRBJ2-5, with 9 bases fitting TRBD1. The CDR3 is made up of 12 amino acids. Trimming at V came to 6 bases and at J to 11 bases, leaving 10 bases not matched to a gene. Germline loops: CDR1 SQVTM, CDR2 ANQGSEA.

This clonotype was seen a handful of times. This chain's CDR3 is CSARPGRSYNEQFF. In DNA, the CDR3 is TGCAGTGCTAGACCGGGGCGCTCCTACAATGAGCAGTTCTTC. The V and J genes are TRBV20-1 and TRBJ2-1; D may match TRBD1 or TRBD2 (5 bases each). This CDR3 comprises 14 residues. CDR1 and CDR2 from the germline V gene are DFQATT and SNEGSKA (reference sequence). Trimming shortened V by 2 bases and J by 0 bases, and 8 bases separated the two germline ends.

The chain carries TRBV20-1 and TRBJ1-2, with D uncertain. Trimming cost V 3 bases and J 3 bases, with 5 bases left between them. This CDR3 spans 11 amino acids. CDR1 and CDR2 from the germline V gene are DFQATT and SNEGSKA (reference sequence). The CDR3 protein is CSASPDYGYTF. CDR3 DNA: TGCAGTGCTAGTCCTGACTATGGCTACACCTTC.